This T cell receptor (beta chain) is from a study of T cell responses to AZD1222 COVID-19 vaccine. From germline, CDR1 is MDHEN and CDR2 SYDVKM. V was clipped by 5 bases and J by 8 bases, with 24 bases between them. There are 16 residues in the CDR3. Worth noting for this clone: The antigen is not known.

Generated by immunoSEQ multiplex PCR, the TCRdb table keeps only in-frame clones and is missing some. The sample holds tens of thousands of clones, 70% to 90% seen once. The study's findings and limits: Only a handful of AZD1222 recipients tested seropositive at baseline. Close to half of all spike-specific TCRs reportedly target regions of the variants that are unmutated.

This sample comprised peripheral blood, obtained 28 days after the second AZD1222 dose. The receptor comes from an adult who received the AZD1222 COVID-19 vaccine. This rearrangement joins TRBV28 to TRBJ1-2, with D possibly matching TRBD1 (5 bases). The CDR3 loop is CASSMGLLPLGRGYTF. CDR3 nucleotide sequence: TGTGCCAGCAGTATGGGACTACTCCCTTTGGGGAGGGGCTACACCTTC.